These 26 T cell receptor beta chains were all obtained from the same sample, sequenced in a study of blood T cell repertoires in COVID-19. The assay was immunoSEQ multiplex PCR, and TCRdb's table has in-frame clones only and misses some. The data hold about 150,000 clones, with 70% to 90% observed a single time. Sequencing was carried out using peripheral blood. Every receptor here comes from a man aged 65-85 years with acute or convalescent COVID-19.

The V gene is TRBV7-2, the J gene TRBJ2-4; possibly TRBD2 for D (5 bases). The length of the CDR3 is 16 residues. Germline V gene data show CDR1 as SGHTA and CDR2 as FQGNSA. Trimming cost V 4 bases and J 3 bases, with 16 bases left between them. The CDR3 sequence: CASSSPPAGYKNIQYF. DNA of the CDR3: TGTGCCAGCAGCTCCCCTCCGGCGGGCTACAAAAACATTCAGTACTTC.

The CDR3: CSVGDSYEQYF. DNA of the CDR3: TGCAGCGTCGGGGACAGCTACGAGCAGTACTTC. The chain employs TRBV29-1 and TRBJ2-7; 7 nucleotides agree with TRBD1. This CDR3 region has 11 residues. Germline CDR1 and CDR2: SQVTM and ANQGSEA. Germline trimming cut 6 bases from V and 3 bases from J; bases unmatched to any gene: 2.

This chain links TRBV7-8 with TRBJ2-3, with TRBD2 identical over 11 bases. With 1 base clipped from V and 8 bases from J, the junction kept 5 bases outside the gene matches. CDR1 is SGHVS, CDR2 FQNEAQ, per germline. This CDR3 has 15 residues. As DNA, the CDR3 is TGTGCCAGCAGCTTAGGGACACTAGCGGGAGCTACGCAGTATTTT. Translation: CASSLGTLAGATQYF.

The V gene is TRBV6-5, the J gene TRBJ2-1; possibly TRBD2 for D (5 bases). The CDR3 runs 15 residues. Trimming removed 6 bases at V and 0 bases at J, with 12 bases between. Germline values: CDR1 MNHEY, CDR2 SVGAGI. The DNA of the CDR3 is TGTGCCAGCAGGGGAGTTGAGTTCTCCTACAATGAGCAGTTCTTC. Protein product: CASRGVEFSYNEQFF.

CDR3 coding DNA: TGTGCCAGCAGCTTAGAACCAGGGGAGCCTGAAGCTTTCTTT. Its translation: CASSLEPGEPEAFF. This chain joins TRBV7-2 and TRBJ1-1, with a weak D call TRBD1 (6 bases). The ends were cut back, 1 base at V and 6 bases at J, with 12 bases in the middle. The CDR3 is 14 amino acids. Germline-derived CDR1 and CDR2 are SGHTA and FQGNSA.

This chain connects TRBV18 to TRBJ2-5, with D unclear. V lost 2 bases and J lost 2, with 6 bases in between. This CDR3 is built from 13 residues. Germline assignment: CDR1 KGHSH and CDR2 LQKENI. CDR3 region: CASSPRGQETQYF. The DNA of the CDR3 is TGTGCCAGCTCACCAAGAGGTCAAGAGACCCAGTACTTC.

The V and J genes are TRBV18 and TRBJ2-3, with TRBD2 matching 10 bases. Germline loops: CDR1 KGHSH, CDR2 LQKENI. The V and J ends lost 5 bases and 0 bases, in that order; junction bases with no gene match: 5. CDR3 length equals 16 residues. The CDR3, as DNA: TGTGCCAGCTCATCAGGACTAGCGGCTAGCACAGATACGCAGTATTTT. Translation gives CASSSGLAASTDTQYF.

This sequence joins TRBV15 and TRBJ2-3; 10 positions match TRBD1. The CDR3 contains 19 residues. The J segment lost 2 bases and the V segment lost 1 base, leaving 12 bases of the junction unmatched. From germline, CDR1 is LNHNV and CDR2 YYDKDF (reference sequence). CDR3 protein: CATSRVRTGGYSPTDTQYF. CDR3 in DNA: TGTGCCACCAGCAGAGTTCGGACAGGGGGTTATTCGCCCACAGATACGCAGTATTTT. Full variable domain (missing parts from reference TRBV15 and TRBJ2-3): DAMVIQNPRYQVTQFGKPVTLSCSQTLNHNVMYWYQQKSSQAPKLLFHYYDKDFNNEADTPDNFQSRRPNTSFCFLDIRSPGLGDTAMYLCATSRVRTGGYSPTDTQYFGPGTRLTVL.

The V call is TRBV27, the J call TRBJ2-2; 11 nucleotides match TRBD1. The V segment lost 3 bases and the J segment 4 bases; nucleotides outside the gene matches: 10. The CDR3 length is 18 residues. Germline CDR1 and CDR2: MNHEY and SMNVEV (reference sequence). The chain's CDR3 is CASSFGQGAGVGTGELFF. In DNA, the CDR3 is TGTGCCAGCAGTTTCGGACAGGGGGCAGGGGTCGGCACCGGGGAGCTGTTTTTT.

CDR3 sequence (DNA): TGTGCCAGTAGTCCGGGGACAGCTGGTGTGGAGACCCAGTACTTC. Protein product: CASSPGTAGVETQYF. This chain links TRBV19 with TRBJ2-5; 7 bases line up with TRBD1. In germline, CDR1 is LNHDA, CDR2 SQIVND (reference sequence). V dropped 5 bases and J dropped 5; count of bases not matched to a gene: 11. The CDR3 length is 15 residues.

The gene calls are TRBV7-2 and TRBJ2-3, with D maybe TRBD2 (5 bases). The germline V and J ends were trimmed by 2 bases and 6 bases, with 12 bases remaining between them. The CDR3 is 14 amino acids. CDR1 is SGHTA, CDR2 FQGNSA, per germline. The CDR3 protein is CASSLQTMSDTQYF. The CDR3 DNA reads as TGTGCCAGCAGCTTACAGACTATGTCTGATACGCAGTATTTT.

The chain uses TRBV21-1 and TRBJ2-7; TRBD2, the D gene given by the table, was not confirmed from the DNA. TRBV21-1 is noted as a pseudogene. This CDR3 spans 12 amino acids. The DNA of the CDR3 is TGTGCCAGCACCGCGTCCTCCTACGAGCAGTACTTC. Protein product: CASTASSYEQYF.

V usage is TRBV20-1 and J usage is TRBJ2-5; 9 positions match TRBD2. Germline values: CDR1 DFQATT, CDR2 SNEGSKA (reference sequence). This CDR3 comprises 16 residues. V lost 3 bases to trimming and J lost 2 bases; unmatched junction nucleotides: 10. The CDR3: CSASSAASGEQETQYF. The CDR3 region has the DNA TGCAGTGCTAGTAGTGCGGCTAGCGGGGAACAAGAGACCCAGTACTTC.

This clone has ten or more counts. The rearrangement joins TRBV7-2 to TRBJ2-1, with 9 bases matching TRBD2. Germline V gene data show CDR1 as SGHTA and CDR2 as FQGNSA. This CDR3 has 15 amino acids. After removal of 3 bases from V and 2 bases from J, the junction contained 2 bases not matched to a gene. CDR3 loop: CASSLAGGTYNEQFF. DNA for the CDR3: TGTGCCAGCAGCTTGGCGGGAGGGACCTACAATGAGCAGTTCTTC.

The chain carries TRBV5-4 and TRBJ2-7; 8 nucleotides agree with TRBD1. The CDR3 consists of 14 residues. The trim removed 4 bases at V and 2 bases at J, leaving 5 bases unmatched. Germline assignment: CDR1 SGHNT and CDR2 YYREEE (reference sequence). This chain's CDR3 is CASSPGTGPYEQYF. CDR3 nucleotide sequence: TGTGCCAGCAGCCCCGGGACAGGACCCTACGAGCAGTACTTC.

This chain connects TRBV7-9 to TRBJ1-2; weak D call: TRBD1 (5 bases). The germline V gene encodes CDR1 SEHNR and CDR2 FQNEAQ (reference sequence). The V and J ends lost 1 base and 6 bases respectively, with 12 bases between them. This CDR3 region has 14 residues. The CDR3 DNA is TGTGCCAGCAGCTTAGATCGCAGGGCGGATGGCTACACCTTC. It specifies CASSLDRRADGYTF.

The chain has TRBV29-1 and TRBJ2-7; 7 bases are a match to TRBD1. The CDR3 runs to 13 residues. V lost 6 bases, J lost 1 base, and 6 bases stayed unmatched. CDR1 is SQVTM and CDR2 is ANQGSEA in the germline V gene. The CDR3 here is CSVAPGGSYEQYF. CDR3 sequence (DNA): TGCAGCGTGGCCCCAGGGGGTTCCTACGAGCAGTACTTC.

The rearrangement uses TRBV29-1 and TRBJ2-7; 9 bases fit TRBD1. This CDR3 has 12 residues. V was pared by 3 bases and J by 4 bases, with 1 base of the junction left unmatched. CDR1 is SQVTM and CDR2 is ANQGSEA in the germline V gene. In DNA, the CDR3 is TGCAGCGTTGAGACAGGGGGTTACGAGCAGTACTTC. This encodes CSVETGGYEQYF.

V and J are TRBV27 and TRBJ2-1; D is unclear. There are 15 residues in the CDR3. From germline, CDR1 is MNHEY and CDR2 SMNVEV (reference sequence). Trimming pared 2 bases from V and 4 bases from J, leaving 12 bases between. The CDR3 DNA sequence: TGTGCCAGCAGTTTAGACCAGCTCGGGTACAATGAGCAGTTCTTC. This encodes CASSLDQLGYNEQFF.

The chain employs TRBV24-1 and TRBJ1-5, with a tentative D call TRBD1 (5 bases). The CDR3 contains 17 residues. The germline V gene encodes CDR1 KGHDR and CDR2 SFDVKD. V lost 7 bases and J 2 bases, leaving 20 bases between the germline ends. CDR3 DNA: TGTGCCACCAGCGCCCACTCCCAGGGAGGAGGCAATCAGCCCCAGCATTTT. Translated, it gives CATSAHSQGGGNQPQHF.

The chain recombines TRBV9 with TRBJ2-4; TRBD2 matches 8 bases. The germline V gene encodes CDR1 SGDLS and CDR2 YYNGEE. Unmatched junction bases numbered 9, after V lost 4 bases and J lost 0 bases. CDR3 length: 17 residues. CDR3 amino acids: CASSPRTSGIAKNIQYF. Written as DNA, the CDR3 is TGTGCCAGCAGCCCTCGCACTAGCGGAATAGCCAAAAACATTCAGTACTTC.

The rearrangement uses TRBV7-2 and TRBJ2-7; maybe TRBD2 (5 bases). Trimming stripped 5 bases from V and 0 bases from J, with 11 bases between. This CDR3 has 14 amino acids. CDR1 and CDR2 (germline): SGHTA, FQGNSA. The CDR3 sequence: CASSPDYFSYEQYF. The CDR3 DNA follows: TGTGCCAGCAGCCCAGACTACTTCTCCTACGAGCAGTACTTC.

This chain uses TRBV19 with TRBJ1-6, with 9 positions matching TRBD1. This CDR3 is built from 13 residues. J was trimmed by 7 bases and V by 8 bases; bases with no gene match: 3. Germline loops: CDR1 LNHDA, CDR2 SQIVND (reference sequence). CDR3 loop: CASGDRVNSPLHF. The CDR3 nucleotides are TGTGCCAGTGGGGACAGGGTAAATTCACCCCTCCACTTT.

The rearrangement uses TRBV10-1 and TRBJ2-1; D is ambiguous. The CDR3 is 13 residues long. The V and J ends lost 3 bases and 5 bases respectively, with 8 bases between them. Germline V gives CDR1 WNHNN, CDR2 SYGVQD (reference sequence). CDR3 loop: CASSDPRDNEQFF. CDR3 in DNA: TGCGCCAGCAGTGATCCTAGAGACAATGAGCAGTTCTTC.

This clone was detected a few times. V is TRBV4-1 and J is TRBJ2-3; perhaps TRBD2 as D (5 bases). CDR3 length: 16 residues. Trimming left V 0 bases short and J 1 base short, with 11 bases between. Germline-derived CDR1 and CDR2 are MGHRA and YSYEKL. DNA of the CDR3: TGCGCCAGCAGCCAAGAAGGCACTAGAGGCACAGATACGCAGTATTTT. Translated: CASSQEGTRGTDTQYF.

The V and J genes are TRBV27 and TRBJ2-3, with TRBD2 as a possible D gene (6 bases). The CDR3 is made up of 15 amino acids. Per germline, CDR1 MNHEY and CDR2 SMNVEV (reference sequence). With 4 bases removed from V and 1 base from J, the gap between germline ends came to 12 bases. CDR3 nucleotides: TGTGCCAGCAGTTCCCCGGGAGAGGGCACAGATACGCAGTATTTT. This gives the protein CASSSPGEGTDTQYF.